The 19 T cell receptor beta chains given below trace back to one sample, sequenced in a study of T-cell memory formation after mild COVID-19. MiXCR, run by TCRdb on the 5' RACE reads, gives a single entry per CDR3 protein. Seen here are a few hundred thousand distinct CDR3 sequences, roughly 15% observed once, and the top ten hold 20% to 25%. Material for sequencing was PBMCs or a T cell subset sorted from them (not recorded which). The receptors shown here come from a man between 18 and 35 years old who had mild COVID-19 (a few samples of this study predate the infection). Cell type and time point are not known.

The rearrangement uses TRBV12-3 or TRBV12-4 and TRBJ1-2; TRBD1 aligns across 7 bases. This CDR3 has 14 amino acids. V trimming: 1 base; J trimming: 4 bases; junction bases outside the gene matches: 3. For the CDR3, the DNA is TGTGCCAGCAGTTTAGAGGGGGCGGGCTATGGCTACACCTTC. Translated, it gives CASSLEGAGYGYTF.

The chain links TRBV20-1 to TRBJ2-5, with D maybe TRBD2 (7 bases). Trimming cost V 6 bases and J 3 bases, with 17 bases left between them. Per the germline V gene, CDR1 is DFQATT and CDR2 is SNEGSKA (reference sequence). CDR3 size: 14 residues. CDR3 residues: CSATLGGQEETQYF. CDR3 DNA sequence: TGCAGTGCAACACTGGGGGGGCAGGAAGAGACCCAGTACTTC.

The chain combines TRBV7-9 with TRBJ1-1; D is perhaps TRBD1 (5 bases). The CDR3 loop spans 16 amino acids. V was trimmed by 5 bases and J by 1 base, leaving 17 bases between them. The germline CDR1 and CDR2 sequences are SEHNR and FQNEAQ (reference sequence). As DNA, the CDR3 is TGTGCCAGCAGCCCAAGCTTTCGGGGGAGGAACACTGAAGCTTTCTTT. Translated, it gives CASSPSFRGRNTEAFF.

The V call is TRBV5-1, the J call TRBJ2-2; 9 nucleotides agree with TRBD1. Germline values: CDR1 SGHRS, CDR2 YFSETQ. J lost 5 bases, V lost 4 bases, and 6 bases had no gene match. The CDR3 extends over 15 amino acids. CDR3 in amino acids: CASSPGTGWTGELFF. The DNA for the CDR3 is TGCGCCAGCAGCCCAGGGACAGGGTGGACCGGGGAGCTGTTTTTT.

CDR3: CASSQMGTYEQYF. The CDR3 DNA reads TGCGCCAGCAGCCAGATGGGGACCTACGAGCAGTACTTC. The rearrangement links TRBV5-1 to TRBJ2-7; unclear D gene. V was trimmed by 4 bases and J by 2 bases, leaving 10 bases between them. From germline, CDR1 is SGHRS and CDR2 YFSETQ. The CDR3 has 13 amino acids.

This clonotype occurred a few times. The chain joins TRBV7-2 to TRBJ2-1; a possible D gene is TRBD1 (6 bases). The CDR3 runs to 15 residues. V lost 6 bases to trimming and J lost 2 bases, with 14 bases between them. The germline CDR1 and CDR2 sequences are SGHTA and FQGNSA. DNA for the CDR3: TGTGCCAGCAGGGGATTTGGGGGCCCCTACAATGAGCAGTTCTTC. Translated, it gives CASRGFGGPYNEQFF.

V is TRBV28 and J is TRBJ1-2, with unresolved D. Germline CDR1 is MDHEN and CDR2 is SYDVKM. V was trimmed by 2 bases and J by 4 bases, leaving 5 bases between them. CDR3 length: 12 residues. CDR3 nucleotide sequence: TGTGCCAGCAGTTTAAGACTCTATGGCTACACCTTC. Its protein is CASSLRLYGYTF.

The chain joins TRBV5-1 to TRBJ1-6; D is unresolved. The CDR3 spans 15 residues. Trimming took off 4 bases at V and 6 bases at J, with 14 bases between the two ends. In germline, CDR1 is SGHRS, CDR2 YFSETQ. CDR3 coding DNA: TGCGCCAGCAGCATAAGTGGCGGAATTAATTCACCCCTCCACTTT. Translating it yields CASSISGGINSPLHF.

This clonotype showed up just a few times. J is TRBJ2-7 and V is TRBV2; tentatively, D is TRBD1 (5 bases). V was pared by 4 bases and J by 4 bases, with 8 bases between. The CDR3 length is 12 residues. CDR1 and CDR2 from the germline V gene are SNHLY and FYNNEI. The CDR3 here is CASSGRTYEQYF. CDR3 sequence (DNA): TGTGCCAGCAGTGGCCGGACATACGAGCAGTACTTC.

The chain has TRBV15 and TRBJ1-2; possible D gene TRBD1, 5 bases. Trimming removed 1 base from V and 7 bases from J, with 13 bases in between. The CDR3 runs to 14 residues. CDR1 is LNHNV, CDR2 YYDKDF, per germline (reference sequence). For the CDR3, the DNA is TGTGCCACCAGCAGAGCCAGGGAGGGGCTTGGCTACACCTTC. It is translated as CATSRAREGLGYTF.

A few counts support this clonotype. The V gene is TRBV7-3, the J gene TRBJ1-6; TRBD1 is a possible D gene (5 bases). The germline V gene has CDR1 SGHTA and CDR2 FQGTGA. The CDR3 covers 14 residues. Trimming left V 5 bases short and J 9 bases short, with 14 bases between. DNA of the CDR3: TGTGCCAGCAGCGTGGGGGGGGATGGTTCACCCCTCCACTTT. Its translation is CASSVGGDGSPLHF.

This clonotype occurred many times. CDR3 region: CASSMTSIETQYF. Written as DNA, the CDR3 is TGTGCCAGCAGCATGACTAGTATAGAGACCCAGTACTTC. The rearrangement uses TRBV5-6 and TRBJ2-5; TRBD2 is a possible D gene (6 bases). V shed 4 bases and J shed 4 bases, with 11 bases lying between them. This CDR3 spans 13 amino acids. Germline V CDR1 and CDR2: SGHDT, YYEEEE.

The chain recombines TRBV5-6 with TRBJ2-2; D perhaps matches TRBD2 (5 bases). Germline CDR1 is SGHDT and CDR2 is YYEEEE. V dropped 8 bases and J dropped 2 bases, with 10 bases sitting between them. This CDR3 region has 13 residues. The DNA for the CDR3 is TGTGCCAGTGCGGGCATAAACACCGGGGAGCTGTTTTTT. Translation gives CASAGINTGELFF.

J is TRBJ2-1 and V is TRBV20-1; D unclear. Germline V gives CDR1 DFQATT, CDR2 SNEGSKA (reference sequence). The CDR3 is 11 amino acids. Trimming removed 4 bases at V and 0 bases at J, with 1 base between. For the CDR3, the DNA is TGCAGTGCTAACTCCTACAATGAGCAGTTCTTC. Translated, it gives CSANSYNEQFF.

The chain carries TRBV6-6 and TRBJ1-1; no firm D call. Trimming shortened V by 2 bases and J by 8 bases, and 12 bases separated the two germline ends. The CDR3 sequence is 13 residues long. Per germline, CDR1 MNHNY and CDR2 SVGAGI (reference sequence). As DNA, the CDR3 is TGTGCCAGCAGTTACGCACAAGGGAAAGAAGCTTTCTTT. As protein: CASSYAQGKEAFF.

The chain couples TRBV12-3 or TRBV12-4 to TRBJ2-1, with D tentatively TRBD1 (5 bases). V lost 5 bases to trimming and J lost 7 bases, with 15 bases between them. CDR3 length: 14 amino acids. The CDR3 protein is CASSLQGPGNEQFF. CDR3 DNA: TGTGCCAGCAGTCTCCAGGGCCCTGGGAATGAGCAGTTCTTC.

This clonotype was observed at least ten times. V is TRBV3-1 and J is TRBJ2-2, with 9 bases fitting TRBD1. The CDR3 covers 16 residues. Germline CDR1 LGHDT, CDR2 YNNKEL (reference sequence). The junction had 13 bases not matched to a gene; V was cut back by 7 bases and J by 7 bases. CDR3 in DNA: TGTGCCAGCATATCGTCCGGGACAGGGAAGGTCGGGGAGCTGTTTTTT. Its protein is CASISSGTGKVGELFF.

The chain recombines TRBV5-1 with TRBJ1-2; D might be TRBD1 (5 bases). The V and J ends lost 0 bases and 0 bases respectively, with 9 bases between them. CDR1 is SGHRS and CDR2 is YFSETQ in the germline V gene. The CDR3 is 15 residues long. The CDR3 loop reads CASSLEDTSNYGYTF. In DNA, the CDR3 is TGCGCCAGCAGCTTGGAGGACACCTCTAACTATGGCTACACCTTC.

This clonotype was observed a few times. The CDR3 DNA reads as TGCGCCAGCAGCTACTCAAAACTCACAGATACGCAGTATTTT. It is translated as CASSYSKLTDTQYF. V and J are TRBV5-1 and TRBJ2-3; D unclear. The CDR3 runs 14 residues. V was pared by 3 bases and J by 2 bases, with 10 bases between. CDR1 and CDR2 from the germline V gene are SGHRS and YFSETQ.